The 7 T cell receptor beta chains listed next were all sequenced from one sample in a study of CD8 T cells in Susac syndrome. Reverse transcription of roughly 0.5 to 1 ug RNA was carried out with random hexamers. One entry per CDR3 protein, called by TCRdb with MiXCR from the immunoSEQ multiplex PCR reads. The sample shows fewer than 200,000 distinct CDR3 sequences, less than 95% of them seen only once. Sequencing was performed on CD4+ T cells from PBMCs. The origin of the receptors is a human donor in good health.

As regards this clonotype: The junction departs from the called germline gene at one end, perhaps through a read error. The chain joins TRBV3-1 to TRBJ2-1; D remains ambiguous. Germline loops: CDR1 LGHDT, CDR2 YNNKEL (reference sequence). The CDR3 contains 9 residues. The CDR3 DNA reads as TGTGCCAGCAGCCAAGATGGGATCTTC. This encodes CASSQDGIF.

The chain uses TRBV30 and TRBJ2-1; 10 bases are a match to TRBD2. This CDR3 contains 13 residues. Germline loops: CDR1 GTSNPN, CDR2 SVGIG (reference sequence). The CDR3 coding sequence is TGTGCGGGGACGCAGCGGGAGGGCCACTCGCAGTTCTTC. It yields the protein CAGTQREGHSQFF.

The chain is built from TRBV7-8 and TRBJ2-6; maybe TRBD2 (5 bases). Germline V gene sequence: CDR1 SGHVS, CDR2 FQNEAQ. CDR3 length: 15 residues. V gave up 5 bases and J gave up 4 bases, with 12 bases separating them. In DNA, the CDR3 is TGTGCCAGCAGCCTTACTAGTTCCGGGGCCAACGTCCTGACTTTC. Translation: CASSLTSSGANVLTF.

This sequence joins TRBV27 and TRBJ2-7; D possibly corresponds to TRBD2 (5 bases). There are 16 residues in the CDR3. Per germline, CDR1 MNHEY and CDR2 SMNVEV (reference sequence). The V gene lost 8 bases and the J gene lost 0 bases, with 20 bases spanning the gap. CDR3 protein: CASRLGSGLFSYEQYF. CDR3 sequence (DNA): TGTGCCAGCCGGCTGGGGAGCGGCCTATTCTCCTACGAGCAGTACTTC.

The rearrangement uses TRBV20-1 and TRBJ1-5, with TRBD1 matching 8 bases. CDR3 length equals 14 residues. V shed 5 bases, J shed 3 bases, and the junction held 6 bases outside the gene matches. The germline CDR1 and CDR2 sequences are DFQATT and SNEGSKA (reference sequence). CDR3 sequence reads: CSAGMDRDNQPQHF. CDR3 DNA sequence: TGCAGTGCTGGAATGGACAGGGACAATCAGCCCCAGCATTTT.

CDR3 bases: TGTGCCAGCACTGACAGGGAACAGAATGGCTACACCTTC. It encodes CASTDREQNGYTF. The J gene is TRBJ1-2, the V gene TRBV19, with TRBD1 identical over 7 bases. Germline V gives CDR1 LNHDA, CDR2 SQIVND (reference sequence). V was clipped by 9 bases and J by 6 bases; unmatched bases: 10. The CDR3 contains 13 residues. Variable domain in full (rest from reference TRBV19 and TRBJ1-2): DGGITQSPKYLFRKEGQNVTLSCEQNLNHDAMYWYRQDPGQGLRLIYYSQIVNDFQKGDIAEGYSVSREKKESFPLTVTSAQKNPTAFYLCASTDREQNGYTFGSGTRLTVV.

The V and J genes are TRBV3-1 and TRBJ2-7; weak D call: TRBD1 (6 bases). The V end lost 0 bases, the J end lost 10 bases, and 13 bases lay between the germline ends. The CDR3 extends over 13 amino acids. Germline V gene data show CDR1 as LGHDT and CDR2 as YNNKEL (reference sequence). As DNA, the CDR3 is TGTGCCAGCAGCCAAGAAGGGCCGGGACACCAGTACTTC. Its protein product is CASSQEGPGHQYF.